This paragraph reports one T cell receptor (beta chain). The data are from a study of spatial heterogeneity in lung cancer. Whole-study context: Approximately 70 TRACERx patients with early, untreated non-small cell lung cancer donated samples. Where they were available, follow-up PBMC samples were sequenced, at a median of approximately 2 years after resection. Sequencing consistently turned up more beta-chain sequences than alpha-chain sequences.

V was cut by 1 base and J by 2 bases, with 12 bases left in between. The germline V gene has CDR1 SEHNR and CDR2 FQNEAQ (reference sequence). CDR3 length equals 16 residues. Noted time point: blood at routine non-recurrence follow-up after resection. The input material, whole RNA from tumor, nontumor lung or frozen PBMC, was sequenced unsorted. A unique molecular identifier was carried by every single TCR cDNA molecule. One entry per CDR3 protein results from TCRdb running MiXCR on the 5' RACE reads. The sample holds some 120,000 distinct CDR3 sequences, 12% seen once. The receptor comes from a male donor with early-stage non-small cell lung cancer. The J gene is TRBJ1-5, the V gene TRBV7-9; D is unclear. This specimen was PBMCs, taken at follow-up. As DNA, the CDR3 is TGTGCCAGCAGCTTAGTGTCTACGCAGGGCAATCAGCCCCAGCATTTT. This encodes CASSLVSTQGNQPQHF.